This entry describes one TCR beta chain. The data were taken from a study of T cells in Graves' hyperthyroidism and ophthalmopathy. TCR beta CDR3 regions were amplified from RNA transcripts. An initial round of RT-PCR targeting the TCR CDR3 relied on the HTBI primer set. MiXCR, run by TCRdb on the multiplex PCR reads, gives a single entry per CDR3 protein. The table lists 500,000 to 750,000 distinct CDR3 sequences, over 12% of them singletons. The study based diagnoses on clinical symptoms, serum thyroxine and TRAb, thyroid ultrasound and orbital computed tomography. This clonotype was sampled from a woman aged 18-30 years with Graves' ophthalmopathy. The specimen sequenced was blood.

The CDR3 sequence: CASSYSSGEGPSYEQYF. The CDR3, as DNA: TGTGCCAGCAGTTACTCCTCGGGGGAGGGCCCCTCCTACGAGCAGTACTTC. The chain employs TRBV6-2 or TRBV6-3 and TRBJ2-7; 7 bases fit TRBD2. In germline, CDR1 is MNHEY, CDR2 SVGEGT. The J segment lost 0 bases and the V segment lost 0 bases, leaving 8 bases of the junction unmatched. This CDR3 has 17 amino acids.